These 2 T cell receptor beta chains were all obtained from the same sample, sequenced in a study of blood T cell repertoires in COVID-19. The assay was immunoSEQ multiplex PCR, and TCRdb's table has in-frame clones only and misses some. The sample yields roughly 250,000 clones, around 88% seen once. Sequencing was done on a sample of PBMCs or T cells enriched from blood (not recorded which). All receptors come from a woman aged 40 to 50 with acute COVID-19.

In the case of this clone: Other DNA sequences of this sample code for an identical CDR3. The CDR3 protein is CASSLQGGNQPQHF. For the CDR3, the DNA is TGTGCCAGCAGCTTACAGGGTGGGAATCAGCCCCAGCATTTT. The rearrangement uses TRBV7-9 and TRBJ1-5; D is possibly TRBD1 (5 bases). Trimming left V 2 bases short and J 4 bases short, with 9 bases between. CDR1 and CDR2 from the germline V gene are SEHNR and FQNEAQ (reference sequence). The CDR3 runs 14 residues.

This sequence joins TRBV29-1 and TRBJ1-1; D may be TRBD1 (5 bases). Germline V lookup: CDR1 SQVTM, CDR2 ANQGSEA. The CDR3 extends over 12 amino acids. Trimming shortened V by 7 bases and J by 1 base, and 10 bases separated the two germline ends. The CDR3 loop is CSAIRANTEAFF. The DNA for the CDR3 is TGCAGCGCTATCAGGGCGAACACTGAAGCTTTCTTT. Drawing the rest from reference TRBV29-1 and TRBJ1-1, the complete variable domain is SAVISQKPSRDICQRGTSLTIQCQVDSQVTMMFWYRQQPGQSLTLIATANQGSEATYESGFVIDKFPISRPNLTFSTLTVSNMSPEDSSIYLCSAIRANTEAFFGQGTRLTVV.